Listed below are T cell receptor beta chains from one sample, sequenced in a study of blood T cells in healthy people across ages. One entry per CDR3 protein results from TCRdb running MiXCR on the 5' RACE reads. The sample records 1.5 million or so distinct CDR3 sequences, 42% being singletons. The sequenced material came from blood. The receptors derive from a woman aged 18-29 years in good health. CDR3s include the opening cysteine and the closing phenylalanine or tryptophan. Fields, in order: J gene, V gene, clone size, D gene, CDR3 DNA, CDR3 protein. D genes are given only for firm matches. Clone size is given for some rows only: seen once, a few or many times, or a class if the clone is expanded.

j_call: TRBJ2-7; v_call: TRBV7-9; clone_size: few; d_call: TRBD2; cdr3_nt: TGTGCCAGCAGCTTTGATGGACTAGCGGGGTACTACGAGCAGTACTTC; cdr3_aa: CASSFDGLAGYYEQYF
j_call: TRBJ1-2; v_call: TRBV5-5; clone_size: few; d_call: TRBD1; cdr3_nt: TGTGCCAGCAGCTTGGGACAGGGGGATATCTATGGCTACACCTTC; cdr3_aa: CASSLGQGDIYGYTF
j_call: TRBJ2-7; v_call: TRBV7-9; clone_size: few; d_call: NA; cdr3_nt: TGTGCCAGCAGCTTAAAAGGGCCAGAGGCCTACGAGCAGTACTTC; cdr3_aa: CASSLKGPEAYEQYF
j_call: TRBJ2-1; v_call: TRBV7-2; clone_size: NA; d_call: TRBD2; cdr3_nt: TGTGCCAGCAGCTTAGTTCCAGCGGGAGTGGTATACAATGAGCAGTTCTTC; cdr3_aa: CASSLVPAGVVYNEQFF
j_call: TRBJ2-7; v_call: TRBV20-1; clone_size: NA; d_call: NA; cdr3_nt: TGCAGTGCTAGAGTGGCACAGAATGCCTACGAGCAGTACTTC; cdr3_aa: CSARVAQNAYEQYF
j_call: TRBJ2-1; v_call: TRBV24-1; clone_size: NA; d_call: NA; cdr3_nt: TGTGCCACCAGTGACGCAGGGTACAATGAGCAGTTCTTC; cdr3_aa: CATSDAGYNEQFF
j_call: TRBJ2-7; v_call: TRBV9; clone_size: few; d_call: TRBD2; cdr3_nt: TGTGCCAGCAGCCCCTTAGCTAGTACTAGCGGGCGGAGCTCCTACGAGCAGTACTTC; cdr3_aa: CASSPLASTSGRSSYEQYF
j_call: TRBJ1-2; v_call: TRBV5-1; clone_size: many; d_call: TRBD1; cdr3_nt: TGCGCCAGCAGTTTGGGACAGCTATCTAACTATGGCTACACCTTC; cdr3_aa: CASSLGQLSNYGYTF
j_call: TRBJ2-1; v_call: TRBV2; clone_size: NA; d_call: NA; cdr3_nt: TGTGCCAGCAGTGACTATGGTGAGCAGTTCTTC; cdr3_aa: CASSDYGEQFF
j_call: TRBJ2-3; v_call: TRBV7-9; clone_size: NA; d_call: NA; cdr3_nt: TGTGCCAGCAGCCCACTTCAAACAGGGACTACGCAGTATTTT; cdr3_aa: CASSPLQTGTTQYF
j_call: TRBJ2-5; v_call: TRBV29-1; clone_size: many; d_call: NA; cdr3_nt: TGCAGCGTTGGGGTGAACCAAGAGACCCAGTACTTC; cdr3_aa: CSVGVNQETQYF
j_call: TRBJ1-2; v_call: TRBV27; clone_size: NA; d_call: NA; cdr3_nt: TGTGCCAGCAGTTTATCAAGGACGCAGTGGGACGGCTACACCTTC; cdr3_aa: CASSLSRTQWDGYTF
j_call: TRBJ2-7; v_call: TRBV3-1; clone_size: NA; d_call: NA; cdr3_nt: TGTGCCAGCAGCCGGGCGCGTCCCGCATCCTACGAGCAGTACTTC; cdr3_aa: CASSRARPASYEQYF
j_call: TRBJ2-7; v_call: TRBV9; clone_size: few; d_call: NA; cdr3_nt: TGTGCCAGCAGCGTAGGGGGTAGCAACTCCTACGAGCAGTACTTC; cdr3_aa: CASSVGGSNSYEQYF
j_call: TRBJ2-3; v_call: TRBV11-1; clone_size: NA; d_call: TRBD2; cdr3_nt: TGTGCCAGCAGCTTAGCTGGTGCGGGAGCCGATACGCAGTATTTT; cdr3_aa: CASSLAGAGADTQYF
j_call: TRBJ2-1; v_call: TRBV27; clone_size: NA; d_call: NA; cdr3_nt: TGTGCCAGCAGCCCTACCGGGATCTACGAGCAGTTCTTC; cdr3_aa: CASSPTGIYEQFF
j_call: TRBJ2-1; v_call: TRBV7-3; clone_size: NA; d_call: TRBD1; cdr3_nt: TGTGCCAGCAGTCAGACCGGGACAGGGTTATCCAAAAACCCACCTAATGAGCAGTTCTTC; cdr3_aa: CASSQTGTGLSKNPPNEQFF
j_call: TRBJ2-1; v_call: TRBV20-1; clone_size: NA; d_call: TRBD2; cdr3_nt: TGCAGTGCTAGAGATCGGTCAGGAGCGGGGGAGGGTCTGAATGAGCAGTTCTTC; cdr3_aa: CSARDRSGAGEGLNEQFF
j_call: TRBJ2-5; v_call: TRBV27; clone_size: few; d_call: NA; cdr3_nt: TGTCCCAAAGGCCGTCTGTACTTC; cdr3_aa: CPKGRLYF
j_call: TRBJ1-2; v_call: TRBV12-3/TRBV12-4; clone_size: few; d_call: TRBD1; cdr3_nt: TGTGCCAGCAGTTTAGTCCAGGGGGCCTTTAGCTATGGCTACACCTTC; cdr3_aa: CASSLVQGAFSYGYTF
j_call: TRBJ1-5; v_call: TRBV7-2; clone_size: NA; d_call: NA; cdr3_nt: TGTGCCAGCAGCCGAAGAGGGGAATTTCAGCCCCAGCATTTT; cdr3_aa: CASSRRGEFQPQHF
j_call: TRBJ2-7; v_call: TRBV7-2; clone_size: NA; d_call: NA; cdr3_nt: TGTGCCAGCAGCGACAAGGCTTACGAGCAGTACTTC; cdr3_aa: CASSDKAYEQYF
j_call: TRBJ2-1; v_call: TRBV7-9; clone_size: many; d_call: NA; cdr3_nt: TGTGCCAGCAGCTTTACGGGGGGCACCTACAATGAGCAGTTCTTC; cdr3_aa: CASSFTGGTYNEQFF
j_call: TRBJ2-1; v_call: TRBV9; clone_size: few; d_call: NA; cdr3_nt: TGTGCCAGCAGCCATGACAGGGCGGGATCCTACAATGAGCAGTTCTTC; cdr3_aa: CASSHDRAGSYNEQFF
j_call: TRBJ1-1; v_call: TRBV27; clone_size: few; d_call: NA; cdr3_nt: TGTGCCAGCAGTATCCGGGGGTCGGGGATGAACACTGAAGCTTTCTTT; cdr3_aa: CASSIRGSGMNTEAFF
j_call: TRBJ2-7; v_call: TRBV20-1; clone_size: NA; d_call: TRBD1; cdr3_nt: TGCAGTGCTAGTGGGTCCGGGACAGGAACCTACGAGCAGTACTTC; cdr3_aa: CSASGSGTGTYEQYF
j_call: TRBJ2-6; v_call: TRBV11-2; clone_size: NA; d_call: NA; cdr3_nt: TGTGCCAGCACCTCGGGCAGGGGACTCTCTGGGGCCAACGTCCTGACTTTC; cdr3_aa: CASTSGRGLSGANVLTF
j_call: TRBJ1-2; v_call: TRBV4-1; clone_size: few; d_call: NA; cdr3_nt: TGCGCCAGCAGCCCAGCTACGGGGCTCTATGAGGGCTACACCTTC; cdr3_aa: CASSPATGLYEGYTF
j_call: TRBJ2-1; v_call: TRBV3-1; clone_size: few; d_call: TRBD2; cdr3_nt: TGTGTCAGCAGCCCGGGACTAGCGGGAGGGAATGAGCAGTTCTTC; cdr3_aa: CVSSPGLAGGNEQFF
j_call: TRBJ2-5; v_call: TRBV29-1; clone_size: few; d_call: NA; cdr3_nt: TGCAGCGTGGGGGGAGAGGGAGAGACCCAGTACTTC; cdr3_aa: CSVGGEGETQYF
j_call: TRBJ1-1; v_call: TRBV7-9; clone_size: NA; d_call: NA; cdr3_nt: TGTGCCAGCAGCTTAGATCCTGTGACTGAAGCTTTCTTT; cdr3_aa: CASSLDPVTEAFF
j_call: TRBJ2-4; v_call: TRBV11-2; clone_size: few; d_call: TRBD2; cdr3_nt: TGTGCCAGCAGCCCCGGGACTAGCGGAAATCTAGCCAAAAACATTCAGTACTTC; cdr3_aa: CASSPGTSGNLAKNIQYF
j_call: TRBJ2-3; v_call: TRBV19; clone_size: NA; d_call: NA; cdr3_nt: TGTGCCAGTAGTACCACTAGTCATGGGGGAGATACGCAGTATTTT; cdr3_aa: CASSTTSHGGDTQYF
j_call: TRBJ1-1; v_call: TRBV27; clone_size: NA; d_call: TRBD1; cdr3_nt: TGTGCCAGCAGTTTGGAGGCCGGGACAGAAAACACTGAAGCTTTCTTT; cdr3_aa: CASSLEAGTENTEAFF
j_call: TRBJ2-3; v_call: TRBV6-5; clone_size: NA; d_call: NA; cdr3_nt: TGTGCCAGCAGTTACTCGCCGGGGGACAGCGAGGGGGATACGCAGTATTTT; cdr3_aa: CASSYSPGDSEGDTQYF
j_call: TRBJ1-2; v_call: TRBV14; clone_size: many; d_call: NA; cdr3_nt: TGTGCCAGCAGCCAAGGACAGTATGGCTACACCTTC; cdr3_aa: CASSQGQYGYTF
j_call: TRBJ1-1; v_call: TRBV13; clone_size: NA; d_call: NA; cdr3_nt: TGTGCCAGCAGCTTAGTAGCGGGAGTAGCTTTCTTT; cdr3_aa: CASSLVAGVAFF